These 6 T cell receptor beta chains came from one sample sequenced in a study of T cell responses to AZD1222 COVID-19 vaccine. Profiled with immunoSEQ multiplex PCR; TCRdb holds only in-frame clones, not every one. The sample contains 110,000 or so clones, 89% of which appear only once. Sequences were derived from peripheral blood, sampled 28 days after the second AZD1222 dose. The receptors originated from an adult who received the AZD1222 COVID-19 vaccine.

The chain joins TRBV7-3 to TRBJ1-6; tentative D call: TRBD1 (5 bases). Germline V lookup: CDR1 SGHTA, CDR2 FQGTGA. CDR3 length equals 14 residues. Trimming shortened V by 8 bases and J by 6 bases, and 14 bases separated the two germline ends. In DNA form, the CDR3 reads TGTGCCAGCGCGGGAGGGGACCCTAATTCACCCCTCCACTTT. Encoded protein: CASAGGDPNSPLHF.

This rearrangement joins TRBV28 to TRBJ2-1; unclear D gene. The germline CDR1 and CDR2 sequences are MDHEN and SYDVKM. V gave up 4 bases and J gave up 9 bases, with 13 bases separating them. This CDR3 is 13 amino acids long. The DNA for the CDR3 is TGTGCCAGCAGTTCGCCCAATAGAGGTGAGCAGTTCTTC. Residues: CASSSPNRGEQFF.

This CDR3 reads CASSLTLATGELFF. The CDR3 DNA follows: TGTGCCAGCAGCTTAACCCTAGCCACCGGGGAGCTGTTTTTT. The chain joins TRBV7-9 to TRBJ2-2; weak D call: TRBD2 (5 bases). The CDR3 extends over 14 amino acids. Trimming left V 2 bases short and J 4 bases short, with 8 bases between. Germline lookup yields CDR1 SEHNR and CDR2 FQNEAQ (reference sequence).

The rearrangement uses TRBV28 and TRBJ1-3; the D is unclear. Germline-derived CDR1 and CDR2 are MDHEN and SYDVKM. CDR3 size: 16 residues. V was shortened by 4 bases and J by 1 base, with 14 bases between the two germline ends. CDR3 in DNA: TGTGCCAGCAGTTCGTTGAAAGGAGAATCTGGAAACACCATATATTTT. It translates to CASSSLKGESGNTIYF.

The chain employs TRBV30 and TRBJ1-2; D remains ambiguous. Germline CDR1 GTSNPN, CDR2 SVGIG (reference sequence). The CDR3 has 14 amino acids. The V end lost 0 bases, the J end lost 4 bases, and 12 bases lay between the germline ends. CDR3 sequence: CAWSVRSPTYGYTF. For the CDR3, the DNA is TGTGCCTGGAGTGTAAGGTCGCCCACCTATGGCTACACCTTC.

The V call is TRBV11-2, the J call TRBJ2-7, with D maybe TRBD2 (6 bases). Germline loops: CDR1 SGHAT, CDR2 FQNNGV. This CDR3 comprises 18 residues. Trimming took 4 bases from V and 0 from J, leaving 22 bases between them. CDR3 DNA sequence: TGTGCCAGCAGCTCCCTCTCATCGGAGGGGAGACCCTCCTACGAGCAGTACTTC. This sequence encodes CASSSLSSEGRPSYEQYF.